The following is a T cell receptor (beta chain) sequence with its context. Its specificity is unknown. Two oligonucleotides, mixed equimolar, formed the beta constant-region primer covering TRBC1 and TRBC2. The ligated cDNA underwent four PCR rounds using SP2 and nested alpha and beta constant-region primers. TCRdb reprocessed the UMI-ligation and nested PCR reads via MiXCR and lists one record per CDR3 protein. The data contain more than 120,000 distinct CDR3 sequences, roughly a fifth of them seen just once; the ten biggest clones take up about 0.63%. This record belongs to a study of naive and memory T cell subsets. Study observations and caveats: A few larger clonotypes appeared in naive repertoires, especially CD8, possibly memory cells re-expressing CD45RA. There was no ground truth to check naive and memory subset results.

This CDR3 region has 10 residues. The ends were cut back, 10 bases at V and 3 bases at J, with 7 bases in the middle. The germline V gene has CDR1 MNHNY and CDR2 SVGAGI (reference sequence). Sequencing input: naive CD8+ T cells from blood. The genes are TRBV6-6 and TRBJ2-7, with D uncertain. The origin of this receptor is a human donor in good health. CDR3 DNA sequence: TGTGCCACCTCTTACTACGAGCAGTACTTC. Its translation is CATSYYEQYF.